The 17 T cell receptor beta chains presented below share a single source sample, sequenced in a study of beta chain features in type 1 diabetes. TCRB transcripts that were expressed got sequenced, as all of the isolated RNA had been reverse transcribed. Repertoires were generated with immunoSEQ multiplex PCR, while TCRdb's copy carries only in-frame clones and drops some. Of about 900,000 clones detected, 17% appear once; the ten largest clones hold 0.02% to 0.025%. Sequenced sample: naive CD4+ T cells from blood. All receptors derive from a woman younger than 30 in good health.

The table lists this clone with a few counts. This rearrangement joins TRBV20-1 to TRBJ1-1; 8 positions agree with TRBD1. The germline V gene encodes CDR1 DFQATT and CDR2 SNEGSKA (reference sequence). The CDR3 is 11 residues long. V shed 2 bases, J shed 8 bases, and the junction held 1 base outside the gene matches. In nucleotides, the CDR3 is TGCAGTGCTAGAACAGGGGGAGAAGCTTTCTTT. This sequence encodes CSARTGGEAFF.

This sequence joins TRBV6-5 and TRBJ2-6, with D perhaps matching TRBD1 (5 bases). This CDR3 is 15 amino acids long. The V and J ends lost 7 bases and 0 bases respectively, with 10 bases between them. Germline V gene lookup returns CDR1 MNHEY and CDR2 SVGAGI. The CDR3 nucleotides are TGTGCCAGCACCCCTAGGGGCTCTGGGGCCAACGTCCTGACTTTC. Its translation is CASTPRGSGANVLTF.

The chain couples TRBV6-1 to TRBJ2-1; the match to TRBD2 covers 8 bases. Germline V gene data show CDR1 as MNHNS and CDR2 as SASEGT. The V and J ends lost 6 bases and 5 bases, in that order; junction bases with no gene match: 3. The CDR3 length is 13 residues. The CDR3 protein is CASRAGLDNEQFF. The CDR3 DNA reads TGTGCCAGCAGAGCGGGACTAGACAATGAGCAGTTCTTC.

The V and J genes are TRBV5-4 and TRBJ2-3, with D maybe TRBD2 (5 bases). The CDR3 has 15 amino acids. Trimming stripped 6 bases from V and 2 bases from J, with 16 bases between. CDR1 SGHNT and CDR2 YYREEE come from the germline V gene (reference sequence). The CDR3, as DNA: TGTGCCAGCAACAGCGGCGCAGAGCCCACAGATACGCAGTATTTT. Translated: CASNSGAEPTDTQYF.

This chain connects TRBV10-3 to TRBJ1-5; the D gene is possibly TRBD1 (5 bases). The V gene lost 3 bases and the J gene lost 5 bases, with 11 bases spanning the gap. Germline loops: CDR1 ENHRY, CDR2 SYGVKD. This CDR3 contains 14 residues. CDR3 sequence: CAISEGRAYQPQHF. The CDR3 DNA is TGTGCCATCAGTGAAGGCAGGGCGTATCAGCCCCAGCATTTT.

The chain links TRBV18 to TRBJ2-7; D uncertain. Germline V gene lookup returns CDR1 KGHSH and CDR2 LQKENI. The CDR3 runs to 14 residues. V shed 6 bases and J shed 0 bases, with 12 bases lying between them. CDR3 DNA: TGTGCCAGCTCGGGTCTCGAAGCCTCCTACGAGCAGTACTTC. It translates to CASSGLEASYEQYF.

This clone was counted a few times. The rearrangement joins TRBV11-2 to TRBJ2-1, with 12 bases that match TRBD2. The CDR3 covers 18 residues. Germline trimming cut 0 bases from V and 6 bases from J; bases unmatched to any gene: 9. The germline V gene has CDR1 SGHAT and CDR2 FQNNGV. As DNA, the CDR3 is TGTGCCAGCAGCTTAGATAGGACTAGCGGGATGGCCATCAATGAGCAGTTCTTC. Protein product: CASSLDRTSGMAINEQFF.

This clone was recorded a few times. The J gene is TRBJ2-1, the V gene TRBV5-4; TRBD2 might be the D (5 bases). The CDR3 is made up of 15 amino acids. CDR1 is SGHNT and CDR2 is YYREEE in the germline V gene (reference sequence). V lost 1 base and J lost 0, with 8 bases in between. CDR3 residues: CASSLRESSYNEQFF. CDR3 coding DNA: TGTGCCAGCAGCTTGAGGGAGAGCTCCTACAATGAGCAGTTCTTC.

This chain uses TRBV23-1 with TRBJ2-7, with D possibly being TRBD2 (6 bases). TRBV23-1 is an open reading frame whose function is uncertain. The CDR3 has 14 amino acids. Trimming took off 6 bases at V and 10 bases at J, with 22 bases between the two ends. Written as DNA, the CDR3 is TGCGCCAGCAGGCCGGGGGACGGTTACGAGCTTCAGTACTTC. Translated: CASRPGDGYELQYF.

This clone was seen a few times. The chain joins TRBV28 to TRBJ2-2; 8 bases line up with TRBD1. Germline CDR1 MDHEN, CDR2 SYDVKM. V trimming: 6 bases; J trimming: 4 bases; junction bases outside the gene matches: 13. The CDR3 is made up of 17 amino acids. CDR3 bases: TGTGCCAGCAGGAAAGACCAGGGGGCGCGGGGCACCGGGGAGCTGTTTTTT. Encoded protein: CASRKDQGARGTGELFF.

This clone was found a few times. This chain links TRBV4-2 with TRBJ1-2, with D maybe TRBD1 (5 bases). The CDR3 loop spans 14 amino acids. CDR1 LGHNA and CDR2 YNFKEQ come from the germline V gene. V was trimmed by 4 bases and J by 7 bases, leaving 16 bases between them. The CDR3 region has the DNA TGTGCCAGCAGCCCACGGTGGCCTCAGGGTGGCTACACCTTC. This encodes CASSPRWPQGGYTF.

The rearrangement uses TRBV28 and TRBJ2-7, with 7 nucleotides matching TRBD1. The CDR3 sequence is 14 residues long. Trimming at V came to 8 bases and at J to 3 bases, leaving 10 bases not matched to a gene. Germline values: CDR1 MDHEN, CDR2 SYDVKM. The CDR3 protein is CASRPQGQIYEQYF. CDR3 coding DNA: TGTGCCAGCCGCCCCCAGGGACAGATCTACGAGCAGTACTTC.

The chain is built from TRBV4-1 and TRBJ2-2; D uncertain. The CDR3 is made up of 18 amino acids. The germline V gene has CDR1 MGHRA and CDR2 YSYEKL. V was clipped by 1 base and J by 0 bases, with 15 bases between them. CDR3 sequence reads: CASSQGYLEDANTGELFF. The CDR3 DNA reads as TGCGCCAGCAGCCAAGGTTACCTAGAGGACGCGAACACCGGGGAGCTGTTTTTT.

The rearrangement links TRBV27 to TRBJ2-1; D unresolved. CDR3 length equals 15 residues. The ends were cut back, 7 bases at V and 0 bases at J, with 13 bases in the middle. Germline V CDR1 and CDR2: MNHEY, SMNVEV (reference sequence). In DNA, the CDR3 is TGTGCCAGCACCTATAACTTAAACTCCTACAATGAGCAGTTCTTC. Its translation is CASTYNLNSYNEQFF.

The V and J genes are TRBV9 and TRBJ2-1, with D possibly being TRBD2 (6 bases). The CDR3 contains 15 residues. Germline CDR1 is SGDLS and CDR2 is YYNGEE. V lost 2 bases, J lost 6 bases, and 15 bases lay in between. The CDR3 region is CASSVPMGGGNEQFF. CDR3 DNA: TGTGCCAGCAGCGTCCCCATGGGGGGTGGCAATGAGCAGTTCTTC. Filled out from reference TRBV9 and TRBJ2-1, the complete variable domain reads DSGVTQTPKHLITATGQRVTLRCSPRSGDLSVYWYQQSLDQGLQFLIQYYNGEERAKGNILERFSAQQFPDLHSELNLSSLELGDSALYFCASSVPMGGGNEQFFGPGTRLTVL.

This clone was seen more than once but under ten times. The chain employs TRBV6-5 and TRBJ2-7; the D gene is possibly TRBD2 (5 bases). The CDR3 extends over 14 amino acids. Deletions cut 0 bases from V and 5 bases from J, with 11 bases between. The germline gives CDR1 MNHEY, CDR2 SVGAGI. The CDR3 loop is CASSYSNTGDEQYF. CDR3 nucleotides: TGTGCCAGCAGTTACTCGAACACCGGGGACGAGCAGTACTTC.

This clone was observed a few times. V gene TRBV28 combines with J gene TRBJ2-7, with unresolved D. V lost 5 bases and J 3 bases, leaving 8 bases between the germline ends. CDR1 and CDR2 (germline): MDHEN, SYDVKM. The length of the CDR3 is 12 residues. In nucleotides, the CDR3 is TGTGCCAGCAGTACATGGTTCTACGAGCAGTACTTC. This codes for CASSTWFYEQYF.